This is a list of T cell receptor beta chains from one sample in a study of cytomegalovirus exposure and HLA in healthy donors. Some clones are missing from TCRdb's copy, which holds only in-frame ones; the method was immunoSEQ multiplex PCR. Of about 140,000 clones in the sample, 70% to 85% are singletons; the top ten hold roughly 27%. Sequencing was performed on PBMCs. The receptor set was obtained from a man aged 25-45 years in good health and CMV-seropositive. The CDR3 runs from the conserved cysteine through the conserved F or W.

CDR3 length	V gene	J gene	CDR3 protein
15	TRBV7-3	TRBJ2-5	CASSQNSDLGETQYF
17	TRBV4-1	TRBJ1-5	CASSQPSGGGEHQPQHF
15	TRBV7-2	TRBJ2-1	CASSLDGLARNEQFF
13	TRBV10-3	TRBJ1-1	CANRQGVGTEAFF
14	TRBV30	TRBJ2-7	CAWVSSGQGHEQYF
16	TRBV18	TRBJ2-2	CASSWSGGASTGELFF
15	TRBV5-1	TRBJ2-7	CASSERGSRSDEQYF
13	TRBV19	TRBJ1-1	CASRTGQNTEAFF
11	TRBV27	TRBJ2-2	CASSFAGELFF
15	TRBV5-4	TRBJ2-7	CASSPRVAGAYEQYF
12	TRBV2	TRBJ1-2	CASSNRGYGYTF
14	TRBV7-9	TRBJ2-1	CASRFPSGYNEQFF
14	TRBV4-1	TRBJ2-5	CASSQGTSRGTQYF
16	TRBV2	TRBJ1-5	CASSVGGGGFGQPQHF
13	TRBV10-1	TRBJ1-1	CASSHRGNTEAFF
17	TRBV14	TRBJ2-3	CASSQGPRGRTTDTQYF
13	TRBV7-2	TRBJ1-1	CASSSRVEGEAFF
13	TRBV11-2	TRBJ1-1	CASSLAGFAEAFF
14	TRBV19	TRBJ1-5	CASQGAALHQPQHF
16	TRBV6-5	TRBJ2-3	CASSSLAPFSTDTQYF
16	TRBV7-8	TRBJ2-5	CASSNKAGGPGETQYF
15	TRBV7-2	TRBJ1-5	CASSLWAGNDQPQHF
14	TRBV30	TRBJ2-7	CAWSPGTGYYEQYF
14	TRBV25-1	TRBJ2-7	CASARTGRVNEQYF
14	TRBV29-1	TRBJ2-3	CSVGDRYFTDTQYF
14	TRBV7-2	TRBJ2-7	CASSGGGSLLEQYF
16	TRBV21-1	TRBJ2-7	CASSIGGQGSSYEQYF
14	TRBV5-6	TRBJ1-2	CASSTRQILYGYTF
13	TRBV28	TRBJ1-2	CAGNRGGNYGYTF
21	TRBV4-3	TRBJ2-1	CASSYKISWLAGNSSYNEQFF
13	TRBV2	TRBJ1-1	CASSEERYTEAFF
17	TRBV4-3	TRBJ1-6	CASSQEDRVQYNSPLHF
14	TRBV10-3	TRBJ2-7	CAISPRQGRRKQYF
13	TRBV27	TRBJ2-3	CASGDSSADTQYF
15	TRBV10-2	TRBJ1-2	CASSDPSRGNYGYTF
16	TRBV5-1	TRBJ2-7	CASSGTGLPSSYEQYF
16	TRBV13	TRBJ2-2	CASSSPGEGNTGELFF
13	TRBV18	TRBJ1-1	CASSRQDNTEAFF
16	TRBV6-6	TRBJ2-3	CASSLLGQGAGDTQYF
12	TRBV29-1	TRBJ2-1	CSVETGWNEQFF
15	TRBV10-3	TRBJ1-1	CAISESRQGNTEAFF
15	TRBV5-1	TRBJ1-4	CASSLEGTTNEKLFF
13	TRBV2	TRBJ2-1	CASSLAGGDEQFF
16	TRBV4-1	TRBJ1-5	CASSQGQGLGNQPQHF
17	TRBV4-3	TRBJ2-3	CASSQEGGKVNTDTQYF
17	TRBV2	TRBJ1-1	CASRESPGEYTGAEAFF
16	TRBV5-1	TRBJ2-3	CASSTTSGGWTDTQYF
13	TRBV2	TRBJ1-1	CASNTERNTEAFF
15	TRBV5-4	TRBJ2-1	CASSPTSGGYNEQFF
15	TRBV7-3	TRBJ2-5	CASSLGRSLEETQYF
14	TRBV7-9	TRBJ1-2	CASRPEGAAGGYTF
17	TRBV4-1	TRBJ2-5	CASSQAPGLAVKETQYF
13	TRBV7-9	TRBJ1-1	CASSVTYRGEAFF
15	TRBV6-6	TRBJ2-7	CASSYSTLASYEQYF
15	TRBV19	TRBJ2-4	CASSYTAGQLNIQYF